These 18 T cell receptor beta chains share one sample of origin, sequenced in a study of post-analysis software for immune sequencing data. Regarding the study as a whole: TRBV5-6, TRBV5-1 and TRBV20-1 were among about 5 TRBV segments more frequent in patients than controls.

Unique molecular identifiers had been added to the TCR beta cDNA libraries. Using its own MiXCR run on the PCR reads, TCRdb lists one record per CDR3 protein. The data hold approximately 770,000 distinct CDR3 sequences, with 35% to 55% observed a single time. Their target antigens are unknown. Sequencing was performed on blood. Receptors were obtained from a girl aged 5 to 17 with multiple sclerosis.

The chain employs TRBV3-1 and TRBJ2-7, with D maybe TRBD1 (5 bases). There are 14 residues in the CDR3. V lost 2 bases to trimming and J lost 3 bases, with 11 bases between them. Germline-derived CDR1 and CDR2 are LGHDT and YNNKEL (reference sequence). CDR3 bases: TGTGCCAGCAGCCAACTGTCAGGGCTCTACGAGCAGTACTTC. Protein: CASSQLSGLYEQYF.

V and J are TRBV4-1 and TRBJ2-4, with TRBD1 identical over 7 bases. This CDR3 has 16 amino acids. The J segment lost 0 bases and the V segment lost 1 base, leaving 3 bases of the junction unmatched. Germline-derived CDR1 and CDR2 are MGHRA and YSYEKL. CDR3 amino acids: CASSQGTGLAKNIQYF. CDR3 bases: TGCGCCAGCAGCCAAGGGACAGGCCTAGCCAAAAACATTCAGTACTTC.

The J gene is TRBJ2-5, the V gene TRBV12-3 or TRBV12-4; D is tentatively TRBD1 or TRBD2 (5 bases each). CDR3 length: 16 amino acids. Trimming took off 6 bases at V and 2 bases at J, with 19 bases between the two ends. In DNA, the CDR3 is TGTGCCAGCAGCTCACCCTACCGGGGCATTCAAGAGACCCAGTACTTC. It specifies CASSSPYRGIQETQYF.

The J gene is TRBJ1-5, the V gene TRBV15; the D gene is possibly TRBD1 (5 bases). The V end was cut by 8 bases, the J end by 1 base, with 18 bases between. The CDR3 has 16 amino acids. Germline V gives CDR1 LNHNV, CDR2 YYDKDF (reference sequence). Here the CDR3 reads CATALVGDRSNQPQHF. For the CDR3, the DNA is TGTGCCACCGCCCTCGTGGGGGATAGAAGCAATCAGCCCCAGCATTTT.

CDR3 nucleotide sequence: TGTGCCAGCATCTCGTGGGGCCAAAACATTCAGTACTTC. It specifies CASISWGQNIQYF. The V and J genes are TRBV6-6 and TRBJ2-4; tentative D call: TRBD1 (5 bases). The CDR3 contains 13 residues. The V gene's germline CDR1 is MNHNY and CDR2 SVGAGI (reference sequence). Deletions cut 7 bases from V and 5 bases from J, with 12 bases between.

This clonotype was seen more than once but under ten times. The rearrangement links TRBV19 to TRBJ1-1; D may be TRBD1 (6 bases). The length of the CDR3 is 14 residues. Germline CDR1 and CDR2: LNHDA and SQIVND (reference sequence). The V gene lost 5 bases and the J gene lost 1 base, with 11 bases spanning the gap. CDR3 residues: CASSARGQNTEAFF. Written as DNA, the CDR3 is TGTGCCAGTAGTGCCCGGGGGCAGAACACTGAAGCTTTCTTT.

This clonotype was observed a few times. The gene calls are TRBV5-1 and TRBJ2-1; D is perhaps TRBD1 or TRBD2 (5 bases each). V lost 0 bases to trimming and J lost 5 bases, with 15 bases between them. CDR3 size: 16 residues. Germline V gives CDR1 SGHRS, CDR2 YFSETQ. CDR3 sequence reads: CASSLESGPGNNEQFF. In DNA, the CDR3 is TGCGCCAGCAGCTTGGAGTCAGGGCCGGGGAACAATGAGCAGTTCTTC.

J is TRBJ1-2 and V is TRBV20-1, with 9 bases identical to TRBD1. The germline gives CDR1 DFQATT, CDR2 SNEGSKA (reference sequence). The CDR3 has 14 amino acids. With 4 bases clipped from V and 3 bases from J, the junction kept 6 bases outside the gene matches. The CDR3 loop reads CSAKSTGGDYGYTF. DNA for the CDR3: TGCAGTGCTAAATCGACAGGGGGGGACTATGGCTACACCTTC.

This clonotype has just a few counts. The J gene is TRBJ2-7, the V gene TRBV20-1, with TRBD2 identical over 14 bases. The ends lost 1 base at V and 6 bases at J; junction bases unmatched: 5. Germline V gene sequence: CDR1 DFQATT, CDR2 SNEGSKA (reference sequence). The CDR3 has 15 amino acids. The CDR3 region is CSARGLAGGYGEQYF. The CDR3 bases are TGCAGTGCTAGAGGACTAGCGGGAGGGTACGGCGAGCAGTACTTC.

CDR3: CASSPPTGGAPYNEQFF. The CDR3 DNA sequence: TGTGCCAGCTCACCGCCCACAGGGGGCGCCCCCTACAATGAGCAGTTCTTC. The chain recombines TRBV18 with TRBJ2-1; 9 nucleotides line up with TRBD1. V lost 3 bases, J lost 2 bases, and 8 bases stayed unmatched. The CDR3 is 17 residues long. The V gene's germline CDR1 is KGHSH and CDR2 LQKENI.

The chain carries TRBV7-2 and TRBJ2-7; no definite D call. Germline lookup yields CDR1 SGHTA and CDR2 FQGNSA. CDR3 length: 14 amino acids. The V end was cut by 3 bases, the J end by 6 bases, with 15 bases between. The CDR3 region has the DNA TGTGCCAGCAGCTTCGAACTACTTAAAGGCGAGCAGTACTTC. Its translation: CASSFELLKGEQYF.

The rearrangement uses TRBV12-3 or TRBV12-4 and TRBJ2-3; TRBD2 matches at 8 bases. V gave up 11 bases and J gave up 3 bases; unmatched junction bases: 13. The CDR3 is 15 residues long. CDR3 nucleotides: TGTGCCGGCTCGACCAGCGGGAGAATTACAGATACGCAGTATTTT. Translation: CAGSTSGRITDTQYF.

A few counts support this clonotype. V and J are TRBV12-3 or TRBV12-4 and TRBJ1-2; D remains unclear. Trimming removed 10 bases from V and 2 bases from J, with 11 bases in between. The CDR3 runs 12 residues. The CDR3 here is CATAGGNYGYTF. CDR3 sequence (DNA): TGTGCCACCGCAGGAGGAAACTATGGCTACACCTTC.

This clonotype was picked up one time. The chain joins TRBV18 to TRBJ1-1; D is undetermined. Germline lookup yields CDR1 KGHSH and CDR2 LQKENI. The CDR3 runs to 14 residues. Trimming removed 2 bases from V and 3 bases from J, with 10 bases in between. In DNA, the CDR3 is TGTGCCAGCTCACCATCCCCAGGACACACTGAAGCTTTCTTT. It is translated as CASSPSPGHTEAFF.

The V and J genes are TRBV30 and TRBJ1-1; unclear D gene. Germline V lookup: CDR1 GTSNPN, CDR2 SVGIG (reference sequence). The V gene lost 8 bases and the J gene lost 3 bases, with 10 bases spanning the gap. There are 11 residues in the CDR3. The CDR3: CAGWVYTEAFF. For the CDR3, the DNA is TGTGCCGGCTGGGTCTACACTGAAGCTTTCTTT.

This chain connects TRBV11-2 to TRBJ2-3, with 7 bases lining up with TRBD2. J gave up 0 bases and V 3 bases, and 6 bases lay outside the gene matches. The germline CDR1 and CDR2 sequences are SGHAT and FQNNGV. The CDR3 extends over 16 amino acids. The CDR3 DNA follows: TGTGCCAGCAGCTTGACGGGAGGCCTTAGCACAGATACGCAGTATTTT. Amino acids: CASSLTGGLSTDTQYF.

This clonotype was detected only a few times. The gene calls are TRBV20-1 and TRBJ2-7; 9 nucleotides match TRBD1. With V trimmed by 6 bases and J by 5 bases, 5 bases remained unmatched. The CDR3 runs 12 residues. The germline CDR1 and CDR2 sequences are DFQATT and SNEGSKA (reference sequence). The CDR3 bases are TGCAGTGCCAAGAGGGACAGGGACGAGCAGTACTTC. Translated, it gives CSAKRDRDEQYF.

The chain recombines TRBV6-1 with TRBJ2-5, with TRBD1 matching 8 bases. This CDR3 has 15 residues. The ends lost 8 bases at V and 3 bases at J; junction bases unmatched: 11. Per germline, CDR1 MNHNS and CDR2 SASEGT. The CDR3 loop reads CASADRGGWKETQYF. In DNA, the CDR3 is TGTGCCAGCGCTGACAGGGGTGGATGGAAAGAGACCCAGTACTTC.